Listed below are T cell receptor beta chains from one sample, sequenced in a study of regulatory T cells in long-lasting Graves disease. Each CDR3 protein is one row after TCRdb ran MiXCR on the multiplex PCR reads. Found here are some 240,000 distinct CDR3 sequences, roughly 19% of them singletons; the top ten hold approximately 12%. The same data also contributed to another study, on T cells in Graves' hyperthyroidism and ophthalmopathy.

Sequenced here: peripheral blood mononuclear cells (PBMCs), sampled at new diagnosis, from a patient treated with antithyroid drugs. These receptors were taken from a woman aged 25-40 years with Graves disease. CDR3s include the opening cysteine and the closing phenylalanine or tryptophan. A D gene is named only where the DNA matches it firmly. The size of a clone is reported for some rows only, either as once, few or many, or as a class for expanded clones.

V gene	J gene	CDR3 length	D gene	clone size	CDR3 DNA	CDR3 protein
TRBV2	TRBJ1-1	15	TRBD1	once	TGTGCCAGCAGTACAATAAAGACAGGGGGGGATGAAGCTTTCTTT	CASSTIKTGGDEAFF
TRBV5-5	TRBJ1-4	16	TRBD1	.	TGTGCCAGCAGCTCGCTTATCCAGGGGGGAAATGAAAAACTGTTTTTT	CASSSLIQGGNEKLFF
TRBV30	TRBJ2-2	12	.	.	.	CAWSVPSGSCFF
TRBV20-1	TRBJ1-2	13	TRBD1	many	TGCAGTGCTTGGACAGGGGTTTCGGATGGCTACACCTTC	CSAWTGVSDGYTF
TRBV25-1	TRBJ2-1	16	.	many	TGTGCCAGCAGTGGGACGGACTCCCCGAAATGGTATGAGCAGTTCTTC	CASSGTDSPKWYEQFF
TRBV11-1	TRBJ2-7	15	.	.	TGTGCCAGCAGCTCAAATAGCGGTAGCTCCTACGAGCAGTACTTC	CASSSNSGSSYEQYF
TRBV9	TRBJ1-6	14	.	.	TGTGCCAGCAGCGAACTCGTCATTAATTCACCCCTCCACTTT	CASSELVINSPLHF
TRBV4-1	TRBJ2-6	19	.	few	TGCGCCAGCAGAAAGTTTTGGAGTCCTAGACCCTCTGGGGCCAACGTCCTGACTTTC	CASRKFWSPRPSGANVLTF
TRBV5-5	TRBJ2-4	15	.	many	TGTGCCAGCAGCGCAGGCCTCGGGACACAAAACATTCAGTACTTC	CASSAGLGTQNIQYF
TRBV2	TRBJ2-7	16	TRBD2	many	TGTGCCAGCAGTGACTTGGGACTAGCGGATTCCTACGAGCAGTACTTC	CASSDLGLADSYEQYF
TRBV19	TRBJ2-5	14	TRBD1	.	TGTGCCAGTAGTCTAAGGACAGGGAGGGAGACCCAGTACTTC	CASSLRTGRETQYF
TRBV28	TRBJ1-1	15	TRBD1	many	TGTGCCACCCAAGCGGGGACAGTTAAGAACACTGAAGCTTTCTTT	CATQAGTVKNTEAFF
TRBV15	TRBJ1-1	13	TRBD1	many	TGTGCCACCCGGAGGCAGGGGGCCGCTGAAGCTTTCTTT	CATRRQGAAEAFF
TRBV6-1	TRBJ2-7	16	.	many	TGTGCCAGCAAGGGGGGGGATTTGACAGGGTTCGGCGAGCAGTACTTC	CASKGGDLTGFGEQYF
TRBV19	TRBJ2-1	13	.	many	TGTGCCAGCACCGGACAGTTAAACAATGAGCAGTTCTTC	CASTGQLNNEQFF
TRBV7-9	TRBJ2-3	16	.	many	TGTGCCAGCAGTTCGGGGCGGCAGCCAGCCACAGATACGCAGTATTTT	CASSSGRQPATDTQYF
TRBV29-1	TRBJ1-2	14	.	many	TGCAGCGTTGAGTTCCGGGACGCTAACTATGGCTACACCTTC	CSVEFRDANYGYTF
TRBV28	TRBJ2-3	16	TRBD1	many	TGTGCCAGCAGTTCTCCCGGGACAGGGCCCACAGATACGCAGTATTTT	CASSSPGTGPTDTQYF
TRBV12-3/TRBV12-4	TRBJ2-7	14	TRBD2	.	TGTGCCAGCAGCGGCGGGGGGCCCTCCTACGAGCAGTACTTC	CASSGGGPSYEQYF
TRBV6-1	TRBJ2-7	13	.	.	TGTGCCAGCACTCCCGGGACAACCTACGAGCAGTACTTC	CASTPGTTYEQYF
TRBV29-1	TRBJ2-5	15	.	many	TGCAGCGTTGAACCCGCCAGGGGTAGGATGGAGACCCAGTACTTC	CSVEPARGRMETQYF
TRBV28	TRBJ2-3	14	.	many	TGTGCCAGCAGTTTTGTAACAGCCACAGATACGCAGTATTTT	CASSFVTATDTQYF
TRBV19	TRBJ1-6	14	TRBD1	.	TGTGCCAGTAGTCTACAGGGGGATCAGGCACCCCTCCACTTT	CASSLQGDQAPLHF
TRBV13	TRBJ1-6	16	.	many	TGTGCCAGCAGCCCTCGACAGAGCGGCCATAATTCACCCCTCCACTTT	CASSPRQSGHNSPLHF
TRBV7-8	TRBJ2-3	13	.	many	TGTGCCGGAAGTAGGGGGGGCGAAGATACGCAGTATTTT	CAGSRGGEDTQYF
TRBV27	TRBJ1-3	13	.	.	TGTGCCAGCAGTTTAAAATCGGGAAACACCATATATTTT	CASSLKSGNTIYF
TRBV18	TRBJ2-1	15	TRBD2	.	TGTGCCAGCTCAGCCTTAGCGGGAGCAAGGAATGAGCAGTTCTTC	CASSALAGARNEQFF
TRBV27	TRBJ1-4	12	.	many	TGTGCCAGCAGTTTAGTTTCCGGAAAACTGTTTTTT	CASSLVSGKLFF